The clone carrying this T cell receptor delta chain was counted many times. Its antigen is as yet unknown. TCRdb reprocessed the multiplex PCR reads using CATT. The sample carries 85,000 to 90,000 delta-chain clones, under 1.5% recorded once. Trimming pared 1 base from V and 3 bases from J, leaving 18 bases between. Looked up from germline, CDR1 is TSWWSYY and CDR2 is QGS. The CDR3 is 17 amino acids. The data were obtained in a study of γδ T cells in repeated Plasmodium falciparum infection. Findings of the study overall: Many TCRgamma sequences overlapped between individuals in stable Vgamma9/Vdelta2+ repertoires. Compared with Australian children, Malian Vdelta2-negative repertoires seemed more clonal, less diverse, less shared.

Bulk repertoires came from Vgamma9/Vdelta2+ or Vdelta2-negative gammadelta T cells flow-sorted from PBMC. The gene calls are TRDV1 and TRDJ1; D is ambiguous. The J gene, missing from TCRdb, was assigned here through DNA to germline matching. Sequencing was carried out using gamma-delta T cells from blood. The sequence came from a pool of human donors (malaria-infected and uninfected, not separated). The CDR3 loop is CALGERQPAKSSDKLIF. The CDR3 region has the DNA TGTGCTCTTGGGGAACGGCAGCCAGCTAAGTCTTCCGATAAACTCATCTTT.